This T cell receptor (beta chain) was sequenced during a study of Ad26.COV2.S vaccination and SARS-CoV-2 variants. TCRdb's table, derived via immunoSEQ multiplex PCR, lists solely in-frame clones and lacks some. Found here are a few hundred thousand clones, 88% of them singletons; the top ten hold 3.6%. Treatment described: some 20 received Ad26.COV2.S at low or high dose, single or two shots; several received placebo; per-sample allocation not given. Samples came from day 63 after the first vaccine or placebo injection. A note on this clone: Its antigen is undetermined.

Study-wide results and limits: Substantial breadth was reportedly displayed by spike-specific CD8+ and CD4+ T cell responses after vaccination.

The germline V and J ends were trimmed by 6 bases and 2 bases, with 17 bases remaining between them. Germline assignment: CDR1 MDHEN and CDR2 SYDVKM. The CDR3 has 15 residues. The receptor was isolated from a person between 18 and 65 years old who received the Ad26.COV2.S COVID-19 vaccine or a placebo. The starting material was peripheral blood, obtained in a trial of Ad26.COV2.S vaccine versus placebo. V and J are TRBV28 and TRBJ2-7; D ambiguous. The CDR3 sequence: CASSLLNIGPYEQYF. The CDR3 DNA follows: TGTGCCAGCAGCCTTCTCAACATAGGCCCCTACGAGCAGTACTTC.